The present T cell receptor beta chain was sequenced within a study of shared clonotypes between healthy human individuals. Study outcomes and limitations: Incomplete sequencing of sorted subsets was indicated by rarefaction despite large depth.

The CDR3 has 17 residues. All of the donors resided in Nashville, Tennessee, and each was a Caucasian adult. A remark on this clone: The target antigen is unknown.

Here immunoSEQ multiplex PCR was the method, and the copy in TCRdb shows in-frame clones only, minus some. The repertoire holds around 2.1 million clones, roughly 95% seen once, with roughly 0.13% in the top ten. The genes are TRBV21-1 and TRBJ1-6; TRBD1 is the table's D call, not checked against the DNA. TRBV21-1 is annotated as a pseudogene. Specimen: naive CD4+ T cells sorted from blood. Subset indicated: CD45RA+ positively selected. The source of this sequence is a man between 18 and 29 years old in good health. CDR3: CASITGQGGRIQSPLHF. The CDR3 DNA reads as TGTGCCAGCATCACCGGACAGGGGGGAAGAATACAGTCACCCCTCCACTTT.